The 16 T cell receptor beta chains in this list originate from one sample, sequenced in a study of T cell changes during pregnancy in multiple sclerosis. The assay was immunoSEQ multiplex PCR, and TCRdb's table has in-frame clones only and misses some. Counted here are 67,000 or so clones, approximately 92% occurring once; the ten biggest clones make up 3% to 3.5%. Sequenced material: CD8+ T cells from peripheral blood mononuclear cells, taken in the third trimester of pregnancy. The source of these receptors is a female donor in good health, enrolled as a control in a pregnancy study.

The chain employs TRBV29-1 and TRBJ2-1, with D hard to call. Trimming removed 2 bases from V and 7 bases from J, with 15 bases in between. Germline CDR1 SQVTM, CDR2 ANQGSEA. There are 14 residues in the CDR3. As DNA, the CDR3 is TGCAGCGTTGAAACTTGGTTTCAAGAAAATGAGCAGTTCTTC. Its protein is CSVETWFQENEQFF.

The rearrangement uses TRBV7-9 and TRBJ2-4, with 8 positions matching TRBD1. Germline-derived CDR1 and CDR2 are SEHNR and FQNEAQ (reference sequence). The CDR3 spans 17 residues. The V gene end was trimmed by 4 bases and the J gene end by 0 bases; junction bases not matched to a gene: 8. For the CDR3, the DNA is TGTGCCAGCAGCTCCCCTGGACAGGGACTAGCCAAAAACATTCAGTACTTC. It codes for CASSSPGQGLAKNIQYF.

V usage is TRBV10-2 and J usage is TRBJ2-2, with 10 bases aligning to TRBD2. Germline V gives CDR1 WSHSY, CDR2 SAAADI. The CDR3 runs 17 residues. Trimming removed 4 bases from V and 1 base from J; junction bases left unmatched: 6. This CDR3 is CASSGRAGGWNTGELFF. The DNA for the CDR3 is TGCGCCAGCAGTGGGCGAGCGGGGGGGTGGAACACCGGGGAGCTGTTTTTT.

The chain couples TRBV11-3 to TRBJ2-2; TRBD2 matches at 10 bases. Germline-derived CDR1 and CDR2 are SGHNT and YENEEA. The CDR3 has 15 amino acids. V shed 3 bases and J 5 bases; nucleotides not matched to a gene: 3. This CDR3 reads CASSLRSGGTGELFF. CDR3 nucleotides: TGTGCCAGCAGCTTGCGTAGCGGGGGGACCGGGGAGCTGTTTTTT.

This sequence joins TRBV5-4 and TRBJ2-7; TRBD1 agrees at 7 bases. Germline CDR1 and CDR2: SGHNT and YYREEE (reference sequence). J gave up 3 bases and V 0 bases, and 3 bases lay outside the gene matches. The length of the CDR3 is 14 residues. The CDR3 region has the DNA TGTGCCAGCAGCTTGGGGGACAGAATCTACGAGCAGTACTTC. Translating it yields CASSLGDRIYEQYF.

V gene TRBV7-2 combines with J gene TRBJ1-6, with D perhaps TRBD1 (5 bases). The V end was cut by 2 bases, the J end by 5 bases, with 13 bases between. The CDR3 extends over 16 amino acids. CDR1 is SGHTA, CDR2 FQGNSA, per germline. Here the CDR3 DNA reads TGTGCCAGCAGCTTAACCTGGGGCAGAGATAATTCACCCCTCCACTTT. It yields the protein CASSLTWGRDNSPLHF. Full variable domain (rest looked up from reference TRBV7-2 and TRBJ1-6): GAGVSQSPSNKVTEKGKDVELRCDPISGHTALYWYRQSLGQGLEFLIYFQGNSAPDKSGLPSDRFSAERTGGSVSTLTIQRTQQEDSAVYLCASSLTWGRDNSPLHFGNGTRLTVT.

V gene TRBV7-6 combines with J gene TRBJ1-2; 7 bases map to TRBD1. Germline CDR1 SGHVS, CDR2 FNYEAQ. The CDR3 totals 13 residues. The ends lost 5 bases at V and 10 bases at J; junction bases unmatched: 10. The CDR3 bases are TGTGCCAGCAGCCCCAGGGACAGTGAGGCCTACACCTTC. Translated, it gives CASSPRDSEAYTF.

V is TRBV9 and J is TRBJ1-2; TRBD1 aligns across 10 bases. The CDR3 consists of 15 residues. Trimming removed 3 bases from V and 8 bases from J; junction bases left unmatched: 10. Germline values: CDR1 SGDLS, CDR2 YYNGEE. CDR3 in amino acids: CASSGPGQGSIGYTF. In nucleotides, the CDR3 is TGTGCCAGCAGCGGACCGGGACAGGGGTCTATCGGCTACACCTTC.

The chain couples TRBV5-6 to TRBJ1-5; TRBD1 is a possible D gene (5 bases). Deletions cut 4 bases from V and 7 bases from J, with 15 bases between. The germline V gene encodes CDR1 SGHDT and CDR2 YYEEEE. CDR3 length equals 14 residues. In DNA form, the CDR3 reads TGTGCCAGCAGCGGGGGGTTAGGGGACCAGCCCCAGCATTTT. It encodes CASSGGLGDQPQHF.

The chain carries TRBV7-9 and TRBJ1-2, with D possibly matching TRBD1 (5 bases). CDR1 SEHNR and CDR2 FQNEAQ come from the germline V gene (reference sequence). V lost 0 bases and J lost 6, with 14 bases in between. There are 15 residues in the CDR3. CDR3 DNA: TGTGCCAGCAGCTTAGCGGGGCGGCAGGAGAATGGCTACACCTTC. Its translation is CASSLAGRQENGYTF.

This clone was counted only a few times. The CDR3 region has the DNA TGTGCCTGGAGTCCGGGAATGAACACTGAAGCTTTCTTT. Residues: CAWSPGMNTEAFF. V usage is TRBV30 and J usage is TRBJ1-1, with D uncertain. The CDR3 length is 13 residues. Trimming took off 2 bases at V and 0 bases at J, with 7 bases between the two ends. Germline CDR1 reads GTSNPN; CDR2 reads SVGIG (reference sequence).

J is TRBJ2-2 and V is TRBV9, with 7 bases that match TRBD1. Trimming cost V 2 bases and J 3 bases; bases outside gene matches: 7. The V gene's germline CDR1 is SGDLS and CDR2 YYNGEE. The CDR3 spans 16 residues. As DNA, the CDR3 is TGTGCCAGCAGCGTCACAGGGGCTCGAGACACCGGGGAGCTGTTTTTT. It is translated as CASSVTGARDTGELFF.

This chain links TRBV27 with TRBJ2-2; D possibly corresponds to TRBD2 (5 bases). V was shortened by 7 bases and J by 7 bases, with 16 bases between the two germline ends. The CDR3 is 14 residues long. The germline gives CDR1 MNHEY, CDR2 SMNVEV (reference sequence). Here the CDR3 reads CASTEGTPLGELFF. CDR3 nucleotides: TGTGCCAGCACCGAGGGCACCCCTCTCGGGGAGCTGTTTTTT.

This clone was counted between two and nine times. Written as DNA, the CDR3 is TGTGCCAGCTCACCGGACAGGGTGACCCCTTATGAAGCTTTCTTT. Protein product: CASSPDRVTPYEAFF. V is TRBV18 and J is TRBJ1-1; 8 bases are a match to TRBD1. Germline CDR1 reads KGHSH; CDR2 reads LQKENI. Unmatched junction bases numbered 10, after V lost 3 bases and J lost 7 bases. CDR3 length equals 15 residues.

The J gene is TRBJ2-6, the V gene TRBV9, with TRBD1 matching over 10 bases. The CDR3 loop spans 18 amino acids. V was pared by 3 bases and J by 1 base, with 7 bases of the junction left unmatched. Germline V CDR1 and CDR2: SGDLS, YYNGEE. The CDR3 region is CASSEGQGVRSGANVLTF. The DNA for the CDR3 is TGTGCCAGCAGCGAAGGACAGGGGGTAAGGTCTGGGGCCAACGTCCTGACTTTC.

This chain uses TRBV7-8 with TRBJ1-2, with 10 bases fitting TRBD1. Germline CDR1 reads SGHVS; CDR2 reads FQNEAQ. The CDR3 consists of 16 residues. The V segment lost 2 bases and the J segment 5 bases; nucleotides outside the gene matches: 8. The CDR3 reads CASSLMGGQGGYGYTF. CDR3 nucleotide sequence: TGTGCCAGCAGCTTAATGGGAGGACAGGGGGGTTATGGCTACACCTTC. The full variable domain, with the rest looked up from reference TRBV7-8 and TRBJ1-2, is GAGVSQSPRYKVAKRGQDVALRCDPISGHVSLFWYQQALGQGPEFLTYFQNEAQLDKSGLPSDRFFAERPEGSVSTLKIQRTQQEDSAVYLCASSLMGGQGGYGYTFGSGTRLTVV.